One sample yielded the 30 T cell receptor beta chains listed below, sequenced in a study of T cells after yellow fever vaccination. Via MiXCR, TCRdb re-called the 5' RACE reads, giving one row per CDR3 protein. The sample contains nearly 550,000 distinct CDR3 sequences, approximately 21% of which appear only once. Sequencing was performed on PBMCs, taken 15 days after the yellow fever booster vaccination. The receptors shown here come from a man between 25 and 39 years old who received the YFV17D yellow fever vaccine.

This clonotype has more than one count but fewer than ten. The chain is built from TRBV20-1 and TRBJ2-4; TRBD2 is a possible D gene (5 bases). V was trimmed by 3 bases and J by 0 bases, leaving 12 bases between them. This CDR3 is built from 15 residues. Per the germline V gene, CDR1 is DFQATT and CDR2 is SNEGSKA (reference sequence). The CDR3, as DNA: TGCAGTGCTAGTTCAGCGGACGTAGCCAAAAACATTCAGTACTTC. It yields the protein CSASSADVAKNIQYF.

The V call is TRBV29-1, the J call TRBJ2-5, with 7 bases aligning to TRBD1. Germline CDR1 and CDR2: SQVTM and ANQGSEA. With 7 bases clipped from V and 1 base from J, the junction kept 3 bases outside the gene matches. The length of the CDR3 is 12 residues. Written as DNA, the CDR3 is TGCAGCGGGGGGACAGCCCAAGAGACCCAGTACTTC. It specifies CSGGTAQETQYF.

The chain uses TRBV7-8 and TRBJ2-7; 10 positions agree with TRBD1. The CDR3 runs 14 residues. Germline-derived CDR1 and CDR2 are SGHVS and FQNEAQ. V lost 4 bases to trimming and J lost 3 bases; unmatched junction nucleotides: 3. CDR3 sequence: CASSSRTGGYEQYF. The CDR3 DNA is TGTGCCAGCAGCTCGAGGACAGGGGGCTACGAGCAGTACTTC.

This clonotype was picked up a small number of times. The chain recombines TRBV6-5 with TRBJ1-1; weak D call: TRBD1 (5 bases). This CDR3 region has 12 residues. The V and J ends lost 2 bases and 5 bases respectively, with 6 bases between them. CDR1 is MNHEY and CDR2 is SVGAGI in the germline V gene. This chain's CDR3 is CASSYGTTEAFF. The CDR3 DNA follows: TGTGCCAGCAGTTACGGGACTACTGAAGCTTTCTTT.

This clonotype was counted many times. V is TRBV7-2 and J is TRBJ2-6; D is unclear. The V gene lost 8 bases and the J gene lost 0 bases, with 8 bases spanning the gap. The CDR3 runs 14 residues. Germline values: CDR1 SGHTA, CDR2 FQGNSA. CDR3 nucleotide sequence: TGTGCCAGCGGACGTAGCTCTGGGGCCAACGTCCTGACTTTC. It is translated as CASGRSSGANVLTF.

The chain is built from TRBV27 and TRBJ2-7; the D gene is possibly TRBD2 (5 bases). There are 14 residues in the CDR3. The germline CDR1 and CDR2 sequences are MNHEY and SMNVEV (reference sequence). V was trimmed by 1 base and J by 4 bases, leaving 11 bases between them. CDR3 bases: TGTGCCAGCAGTTTATATCTAGGCGGGTACGAGCAGTACTTC. Its protein product is CASSLYLGGYEQYF.

This clonotype showed up just a few times. The V call is TRBV5-1, the J call TRBJ2-1; perhaps TRBD1 as D (6 bases). There are 14 residues in the CDR3. Per the germline V gene, CDR1 is SGHRS and CDR2 is YFSETQ. Deletions cut 7 bases from V and 3 bases from J, with 14 bases between. This CDR3 reads CASGTGLDYNEQFF. The CDR3 bases are TGCGCCAGCGGTACAGGGCTTGACTACAATGAGCAGTTCTTC.

In this sample, this clonotype turned up a few times. The gene calls are TRBV7-9 and TRBJ2-1, with D tentatively TRBD1 or TRBD2 (5 bases each). This CDR3 is built from 16 residues. The germline V and J ends were trimmed by 4 bases and 7 bases, with 20 bases remaining between them. In germline, CDR1 is SEHNR, CDR2 FQNEAQ (reference sequence). CDR3 nucleotide sequence: TGTGCCAGCAGCTCCGCCTTGGGGGAGTCGGGGAATGAGCAGTTCTTC. As protein: CASSSALGESGNEQFF.

The chain couples TRBV23-1 to TRBJ2-2, with D perhaps matching TRBD1 (6 bases). TRBV23-1 is given ORF status, its function remaining uncertain. The CDR3 contains 16 residues. The ends were cut back, 3 bases at V and 1 base at J, with 12 bases in the middle. CDR3 DNA sequence: TGCGCCAGCAGTCAGGACAGAAAACAGAACACCGGGGAGCTGTTTTTT. Translated, it gives CASSQDRKQNTGELFF.

The V gene is TRBV10-3, the J gene TRBJ2-1, with 7 bases matching TRBD2. Germline assignment: CDR1 ENHRY and CDR2 SYGVKD. CDR3 size: 19 residues. With V trimmed by 4 bases and J by 7 bases, 22 bases remained unmatched. CDR3: CAISGGVGKGEIGRNEQFF. In DNA form, the CDR3 reads TGTGCCATCAGTGGGGGTGTCGGGAAAGGGGAGATCGGGAGGAATGAGCAGTTCTTC.

Only a few counts were recorded for this clonotype. The V call is TRBV20-1, the J call TRBJ2-1; D not certain. Trimming cost V 1 base and J 3 bases, with 10 bases left between them. CDR1 and CDR2 from the germline V gene are DFQATT and SNEGSKA (reference sequence). The CDR3 loop spans 14 amino acids. The CDR3 protein is CSARAAENYNEQFF. CDR3 sequence (DNA): TGCAGTGCTAGAGCCGCCGAGAACTACAATGAGCAGTTCTTC.

The chain carries TRBV6-5 and TRBJ2-1; 10 nucleotides agree with TRBD2. This CDR3 spans 17 amino acids. Germline V gene lookup returns CDR1 MNHEY and CDR2 SVGAGI. V shed 1 base and J 6 bases; nucleotides not matched to a gene: 9. The CDR3 nucleotides read TGTGCCAGCAGTTACTGGGCTAGCGGGAGTTCTTGCAATGAGCAGTTCTTC. Encoded protein: CASSYWASGSSCNEQFF.

The chain recombines TRBV5-1 with TRBJ2-3; D is uncertain. V was trimmed by 3 bases and J by 3 bases, leaving 11 bases between them. The CDR3 is 14 residues long. Germline CDR1 reads SGHRS; CDR2 reads YFSETQ. The CDR3 region is CASSSDPETDTQYF. The CDR3, as DNA: TGCGCCAGCAGCTCGGACCCCGAAACAGATACGCAGTATTTT.

This clonotype showed up just a few times. The V and J genes are TRBV29-1 and TRBJ2-6; 11 nucleotides match TRBD1. This CDR3 comprises 18 residues. The V and J ends lost 6 bases and 2 bases, in that order; junction bases with no gene match: 12. Looked up from germline, CDR1 is SQVTM and CDR2 is ANQGSEA. The CDR3 DNA reads as TGCAGCGTCCTCCCCGCCGGGACAGGGGGACCTGGGGCCAACGTCCTGACTTTC. Protein product: CSVLPAGTGGPGANVLTF.

The chain combines TRBV7-2 with TRBJ2-3; D possibly matches TRBD1 or TRBD2 (5 bases each). The V gene lost 4 bases and the J gene lost 6 bases, with 14 bases spanning the gap. This CDR3 comprises 14 residues. Looked up from germline, CDR1 is SGHTA and CDR2 is FQGNSA. As DNA, the CDR3 is TGTGCCAGCAGCTCCGCTGGGGGTTCGGATACGCAGTATTTT. It encodes CASSSAGGSDTQYF.

This chain joins TRBV11-2 and TRBJ2-7, with D perhaps TRBD2 (5 bases). The germline V gene has CDR1 SGHAT and CDR2 FQNNGV. Between the trimmed V and J ends, which lost 0 bases and 4 bases, there was a span of 16 bases. CDR3 length: 16 residues. In nucleotides, the CDR3 is TGTGCCAGCAGCTTAGATCATCGGGGAGTGTTTTACGAGCAGTACTTC. It is translated as CASSLDHRGVFYEQYF.

This clonotype has ten or more counts. The V and J genes are TRBV25-1 and TRBJ2-3, with D hard to call. CDR1 MGHDK and CDR2 SYGVNS come from the germline V gene. The CDR3 runs to 14 residues. Trimming pared 1 base from V and 2 bases from J, leaving 7 bases between. The CDR3 DNA reads as TGTGCCAGCAGTGAATTCGCCCTCACAGATACGCAGTATTTT. Protein: CASSEFALTDTQYF. The complete variable domain, with remaining parts taken from reference TRBV25-1 and TRBJ2-3, reads EADIYQTPRYLVIGTGKKITLECSQTMGHDKMYWYQQDPGMELHLIHYSYGVNSTEKGDLSSESTVSRIRTEHFPLTLESARPSHTSQYLCASSEFALTDTQYFGPGTRLTVL.

This clonotype was picked up a small number of times. The V call is TRBV27, the J call TRBJ2-7; D ambiguous. From germline, CDR1 is MNHEY and CDR2 SMNVEV (reference sequence). V lost 4 bases and J 3 bases, leaving 10 bases between the germline ends. The CDR3 is 13 residues long. Written as DNA, the CDR3 is TGTGCCAGCAGTTCCAAGACCCTCTACGAGCAGTACTTC. It encodes CASSSKTLYEQYF.

CDR3 DNA sequence: TGTGCCAGCAGTACGCTAGTTACGTCCTACGAGCAGTACTTC. Protein product: CASSTLVTSYEQYF. The chain is built from TRBV27 and TRBJ2-7; D not certain. This CDR3 contains 14 residues. CDR1 MNHEY and CDR2 SMNVEV come from the germline V gene (reference sequence). V was shortened by 5 bases and J by 1 base, with 12 bases between the two germline ends.

CDR3 residues: CASRPGTVNTGELFF. The CDR3 region has the DNA TGTGCCAGCAGGCCCGGGACAGTGAACACCGGGGAGCTGTTTTTT. This chain connects TRBV2 to TRBJ2-2; 7 bases match TRBD1. V dropped 6 bases and J dropped 1; count of bases not matched to a gene: 5. The germline gives CDR1 SNHLY, CDR2 FYNNEI. This CDR3 spans 15 amino acids.

This chain uses TRBV5-1 with TRBJ2-7; a weak D match, TRBD2 (6 bases). Trimming took 3 bases from V and 4 from J, leaving 14 bases between them. CDR1 SGHRS and CDR2 YFSETQ come from the germline V gene. The CDR3 is 14 residues long. CDR3 nucleotides: TGCGCCAGCAGCTCGGACGGGACTCCTTACGAGCAGTACTTC. Amino acids: CASSSDGTPYEQYF.

The rearrangement joins TRBV11-2 to TRBJ2-1; weak D call: TRBD1 (6 bases). V was trimmed by 4 bases and J by 1 base, leaving 17 bases between them. The germline V gene encodes CDR1 SGHAT and CDR2 FQNNGV. The CDR3 extends over 17 amino acids. The DNA of the CDR3 is TGTGCCAGCAGCTCCACAGGGTCGGGTTTTTCCTACAATGAGCAGTTCTTC. Protein sequence: CASSSTGSGFSYNEQFF.

Only a few counts were recorded for this clonotype. The chain uses TRBV11-2 and TRBJ2-1, with 12 bases identical to TRBD2. V lost 6 bases and J lost 0; bases outside the gene matches: 6. The CDR3 totals 17 residues. The V gene's germline CDR1 is SGHAT and CDR2 FQNNGV. CDR3 coding DNA: TGTGCCAGCAGACCTCTAGCGGGAGGGAGCTCCTACAATGAGCAGTTCTTC. It is translated as CASRPLAGGSSYNEQFF.

In its sample, this clonotype was seen a few times. This chain connects TRBV3-1 to TRBJ1-6, with a possible D match to TRBD1 (5 bases). The CDR3 length is 13 residues. V gave up 2 bases and J gave up 10 bases, with 9 bases separating them. The germline V gene encodes CDR1 LGHDT and CDR2 YNNKEL (reference sequence). The CDR3 bases are TGTGCCAGCAGCCAACACGGGGGGTCACCCCTCCACTTT. It yields the protein CASSQHGGSPLHF.

The chain couples TRBV11-2 to TRBJ2-1; 7 bases agree with TRBD1. The CDR3 has 15 amino acids. CDR1 and CDR2 from the germline V gene are SGHAT and FQNNGV. V dropped 5 bases and J dropped 6; count of bases not matched to a gene: 10. This CDR3 is CASSDGPTGFNEQFF. DNA for the CDR3: TGTGCCAGCAGCGACGGACCGACAGGGTTCAATGAGCAGTTCTTC.

This clonotype was counted a few times. J is TRBJ2-1 and V is TRBV18; D call uncertain. V shed 5 bases and J shed 6 bases, with 8 bases lying between them. The germline gives CDR1 KGHSH, CDR2 LQKENI. This CDR3 spans 12 amino acids. CDR3: CASSASGNEQFF. The CDR3 DNA sequence: TGTGCCAGCTCAGCCTCGGGCAATGAGCAGTTCTTC.

This clonotype was detected a few times. This sequence joins TRBV18 and TRBJ2-1; D possibly matches TRBD1 or TRBD2 (6 bases each). The CDR3 totals 16 residues. Germline-derived CDR1 and CDR2 are KGHSH and LQKENI. Trimming removed 4 bases from V and 0 bases from J, with 13 bases in between. The CDR3: CASSLQGTGSYNEQFF. The CDR3 DNA follows: TGTGCCAGCTCACTGCAGGGGACTGGCTCCTACAATGAGCAGTTCTTC. The variable domain in full, completed from reference TRBV18 and TRBJ2-1, reads NAGVMQNPRHLVRRRGQEARLRCSPMKGHSHVYWYRQLPEEGLKFMVYLQKENIIDESGMPKERFSAEFPKEGPSILRIQQVVRGDSAAYFCASSLQGTGSYNEQFFGPGTRLTVL.

The chain links TRBV11-2 to TRBJ2-7, with TRBD1 matching 7 bases. V was clipped by 5 bases and J by 4 bases; unmatched bases: 8. This CDR3 contains 14 residues. The germline V gene has CDR1 SGHAT and CDR2 FQNNGV. CDR3 sequence (DNA): TGTGCCAGCAGCGGGCCCGGGACAGTTTACGAGCAGTACTTC. It specifies CASSGPGTVYEQYF. The full variable domain, rest sourced from reference TRBV11-2 and TRBJ2-7, is EAGVAQSPRYKIIEKRQSVAFWCNPISGHATLYWYQQILGQGPKLLIQFQNNGVVDDSQLPKDRFSAERLKGVDSTLKIQPAKLEDSAVYLCASSGPGTVYEQYFGPGTRLTVT.

The J gene is TRBJ1-6, the V gene TRBV7-2; TRBD1 matches 12 bases. This CDR3 has 15 residues. Germline V gene sequence: CDR1 SGHTA, CDR2 FQGNSA. The ends lost 4 bases at V and 9 bases at J; junction bases unmatched: 4. CDR3 in DNA: TGTGCCAGCAGCTATTGGGACAGGGGGCTTTCACCCCTCCACTTT. This encodes CASSYWDRGLSPLHF.

The V gene is TRBV29-1, the J gene TRBJ1-6; D unclear. The ends were cut back, 4 bases at V and 9 bases at J, with 13 bases in the middle. The germline V gene encodes CDR1 SQVTM and CDR2 ANQGSEA. The CDR3 loop spans 13 amino acids. The CDR3 loop reads CSVVFQAGSPLHF. As DNA, the CDR3 is TGCAGCGTTGTTTTCCAGGCCGGTTCACCCCTCCACTTT. The full variable domain, rest sourced from reference TRBV29-1 and TRBJ1-6, is SAVISQKPSRDICQRGTSLTIQCQVDSQVTMMFWYRQQPGQSLTLIATANQGSEATYESGFVIDKFPISRPNLTFSTLTVSNMSPEDSSIYLCSVVFQAGSPLHFGNGTRLTVT.